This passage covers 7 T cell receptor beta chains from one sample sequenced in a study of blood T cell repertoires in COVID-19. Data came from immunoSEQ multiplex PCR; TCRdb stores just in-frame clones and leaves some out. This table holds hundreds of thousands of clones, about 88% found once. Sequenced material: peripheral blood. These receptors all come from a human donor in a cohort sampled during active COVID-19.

The CDR3 is CASSQSDRVGELFF. The DNA for the CDR3 is TGTGCCAGCAGCCAATCCGACAGGGTCGGGGAGCTGTTTTTT. J is TRBJ2-2 and V is TRBV3-1 (or the pseudogene TRBV3-2), with 7 bases that match TRBD1. Trimming at V came to 2 bases and at J to 7 bases, leaving 4 bases not matched to a gene. The CDR3 runs to 14 residues. Germline V gene sequence: CDR1 LGHDT, CDR2 YNNKEL (reference sequence).

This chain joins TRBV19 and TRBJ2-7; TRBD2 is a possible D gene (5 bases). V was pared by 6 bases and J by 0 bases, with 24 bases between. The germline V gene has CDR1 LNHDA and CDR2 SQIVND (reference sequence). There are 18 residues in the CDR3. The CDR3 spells CASSPRATRLGASYEQYF. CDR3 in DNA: TGTGCCAGTAGCCCGCGGGCAACCCGCTTGGGAGCCTCCTACGAGCAGTACTTC.

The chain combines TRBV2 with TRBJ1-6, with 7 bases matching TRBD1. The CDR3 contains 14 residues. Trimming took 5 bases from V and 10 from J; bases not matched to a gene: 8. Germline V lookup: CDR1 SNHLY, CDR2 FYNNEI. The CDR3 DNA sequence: TGTGCCAGCAGTCTACGACAGGGCGGGTCACCCCTCCACTTT. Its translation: CASSLRQGGSPLHF.

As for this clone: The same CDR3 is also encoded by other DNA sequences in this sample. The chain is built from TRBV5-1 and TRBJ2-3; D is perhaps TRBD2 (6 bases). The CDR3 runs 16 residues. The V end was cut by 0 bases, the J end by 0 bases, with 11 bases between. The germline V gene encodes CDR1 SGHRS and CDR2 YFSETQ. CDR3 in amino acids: CASSLVGGTSTDTQYF. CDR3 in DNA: TGCGCCAGCAGCTTGGTTGGCGGGACTAGCACAGATACGCAGTATTTT. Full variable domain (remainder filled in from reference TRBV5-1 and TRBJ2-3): KAGVTQTPRYLIKTRGQQVTLSCSPISGHRSVSWYQQTPGQGLQFLFEYFSETQRNKGNFPGRFSGRQFSNSRSEMNVSTLELGDSALYLCASSLVGGTSTDTQYFGPGTRLTVL.

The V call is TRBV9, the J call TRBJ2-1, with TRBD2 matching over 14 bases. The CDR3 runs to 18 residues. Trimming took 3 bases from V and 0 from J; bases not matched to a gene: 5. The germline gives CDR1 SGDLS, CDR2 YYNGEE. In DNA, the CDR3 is TGTGCCAGCAGCGCCGGACTAGCGGGAGGCTACTCCTACAATGAGCAGTTCTTC. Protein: CASSAGLAGGYSYNEQFF.

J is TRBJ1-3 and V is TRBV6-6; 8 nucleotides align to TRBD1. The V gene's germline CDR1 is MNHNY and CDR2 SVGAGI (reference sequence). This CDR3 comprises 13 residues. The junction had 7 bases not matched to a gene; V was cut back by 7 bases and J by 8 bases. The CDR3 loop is CASTPTGADTIYF. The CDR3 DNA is TGTGCCAGCACCCCGACAGGGGCGGACACCATATATTTT.

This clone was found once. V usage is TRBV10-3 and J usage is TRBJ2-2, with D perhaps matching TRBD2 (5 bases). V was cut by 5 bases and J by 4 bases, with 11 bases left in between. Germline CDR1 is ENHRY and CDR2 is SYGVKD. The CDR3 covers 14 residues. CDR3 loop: CAISPARGTGELFF. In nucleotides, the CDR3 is TGTGCCATCAGTCCGGCCCGGGGCACCGGGGAGCTGTTTTTT.